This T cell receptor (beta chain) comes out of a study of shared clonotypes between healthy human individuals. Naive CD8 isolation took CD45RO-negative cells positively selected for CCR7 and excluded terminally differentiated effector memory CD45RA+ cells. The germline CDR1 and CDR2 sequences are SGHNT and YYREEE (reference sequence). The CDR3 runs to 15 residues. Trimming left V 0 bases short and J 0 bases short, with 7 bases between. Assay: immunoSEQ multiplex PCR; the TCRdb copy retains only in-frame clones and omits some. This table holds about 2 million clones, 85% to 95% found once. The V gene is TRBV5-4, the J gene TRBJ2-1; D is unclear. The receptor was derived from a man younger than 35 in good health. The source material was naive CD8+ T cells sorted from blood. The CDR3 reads CASSLGRSSYNEQFF. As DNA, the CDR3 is TGTGCCAGCAGCTTGGGCAGGAGCTCCTACAATGAGCAGTTCTTC.